This TCR beta chain was captured in a study of cytomegalovirus exposure and HLA in healthy donors. With 60 Vbeta and 13 Jbeta primers, the PCR was carried out. Assay used: immunoSEQ multiplex PCR; TCRdb lists only in-frame clones, some missing. The sample includes about 200,000 clones, approximately 85% of them seen just once. The sample taken for sequencing was PBMCs. The source of this sequence is a woman aged 45-65 years in good health and CMV-seronegative.

CDR3 sequence reads: CASSSQGGRAFEQFF. CDR3 nucleotides: TGTGCCAGCAGTTCCCAAGGCGGGAGGGCCTTTGAGCAGTTCTTC. The chain recombines TRBV28 with TRBJ2-1; 9 bases line up with TRBD2. The CDR3 runs 15 residues. Germline V lookup: CDR1 MDHEN, CDR2 SYDVKM. Trimming removed 4 bases from V and 9 bases from J; junction bases left unmatched: 10.